These 14 T cell receptor beta chains were all obtained from the same sample, sequenced in a study of cytomegalovirus exposure and HLA in healthy donors. Amplification used 60 Vbeta primers and 13 Jbeta primers. The repertoire was sequenced with immunoSEQ multiplex PCR; TCRdb's copy has only in-frame clones and lacks some. The repertoire holds 95,000 to 150,000 clones, with over 65% as singletons. The specimen sequenced was PBMCs. The receptor source for this set is a woman aged 40 to 49 in good health and CMV-seronegative.

A note on this clone: Additional DNA sequences in this sample encode the identical CDR3. The rearrangement links TRBV6-6 to TRBJ2-5; a possible D gene is TRBD1 (6 bases). V dropped 5 bases and J dropped 4 bases, with 14 bases sitting between them. The CDR3 runs 14 residues. CDR1 and CDR2 from the germline V gene are MNHNY and SVGAGI (reference sequence). CDR3 region: CASSRDTIGETQYF. In DNA, the CDR3 is TGTGCCAGCAGTCGGGACACGATCGGAGAGACCCAGTACTTC.

This chain links TRBV5-1 with TRBJ2-7, with TRBD2 matching over 8 bases. Germline CDR1 SGHRS, CDR2 YFSETQ. The CDR3 covers 16 residues. The V and J ends lost 0 bases and 3 bases, in that order; junction bases with no gene match: 8. Here the CDR3 DNA reads TGCGCCAGCAGCTTGGCCGCGGGAGGAGGGAGCTACGAGCAGTACTTC. This codes for CASSLAAGGGSYEQYF.

This clone was seen only once. The V gene is TRBV7-3, the J gene TRBJ1-4; 9 bases align to TRBD1. J gave up 7 bases and V 2 bases, and 14 bases lay outside the gene matches. Germline loops: CDR1 SGHTA, CDR2 FQGTGA. The CDR3 has 18 residues. CDR3 region: CASSLPRPGQGIGEKLFF. The CDR3 coding sequence is TGTGCCAGCAGCTTACCCCGGCCCGGACAGGGGATAGGTGAAAAACTGTTTTTT.

This chain uses TRBV28 with TRBJ2-7, with TRBD1 as a possible D gene (6 bases). This CDR3 contains 14 residues. V lost 5 bases and J 3 bases, leaving 14 bases between the germline ends. Per germline, CDR1 MDHEN and CDR2 SYDVKM. CDR3 sequence (DNA): TGTGCCAGCAGTGAAAGGACAGAGGTCTACGAGCAGTACTTC. It translates to CASSERTEVYEQYF.

The chain recombines TRBV7-6 with TRBJ2-7, with TRBD2 matching over 9 bases. The CDR3 extends over 16 amino acids. V gave up 5 bases and J gave up 5 bases; unmatched junction bases: 13. Germline values: CDR1 SGHVS, CDR2 FNYEAQ. The CDR3 is CASSPSTLSGSDEQYF. The CDR3 DNA sequence: TGTGCCAGCAGCCCTAGTACCCTTAGCGGGAGCGACGAGCAGTACTTC.

The V gene is TRBV4-3, the J gene TRBJ2-3; D uncertain. This CDR3 has 13 residues. CDR1 and CDR2 (germline): LGHNA, YSLEER. The V and J ends lost 4 bases and 5 bases respectively, with 10 bases between them. The CDR3 bases are TGCGCCAGCAGCCGAACGACTCAAGATACGCAGTATTTT. Amino acids: CASSRTTQDTQYF.

The CDR3 reads CASSAIAEPTDTQYF. The CDR3 DNA follows: TGTGCCAGCAGCGCCATAGCGGAACCCACAGATACGCAGTATTTT. V is TRBV9 and J is TRBJ2-3; a weak D match, TRBD2 (6 bases). The germline V gene has CDR1 SGDLS and CDR2 YYNGEE. Between the trimmed V and J ends, which lost 3 bases and 2 bases, there was a span of 13 bases. CDR3 size: 15 residues.

The V and J genes are TRBV28 and TRBJ1-1; D possibly corresponds to TRBD1 (6 bases). The length of the CDR3 is 18 residues. CDR1 and CDR2 (germline): MDHEN, SYDVKM. V lost 5 bases and J 3 bases, leaving 25 bases between the germline ends. CDR3 DNA sequence: TGTGCCAGCAGTAGGGGGGGCCGAGGATGGGGTTATGACACTGAAGCTTTCTTT. It encodes CASSRGGRGWGYDTEAFF.

This sequence joins TRBV7-8 and TRBJ1-5, with 9 nucleotides matching TRBD1. Germline CDR1 and CDR2: SGHVS and FQNEAQ. The CDR3 sequence is 14 residues long. V lost 5 bases to trimming and J lost 6 bases; unmatched junction nucleotides: 5. CDR3 protein: CASSGDRGAQPQHF. DNA for the CDR3: TGTGCCAGCAGCGGCGACAGGGGGGCTCAGCCCCAGCATTTT.

This sequence joins TRBV27 and TRBJ1-2; the match to TRBD1 covers 10 bases. Germline V gene lookup returns CDR1 MNHEY and CDR2 SMNVEV (reference sequence). The CDR3 consists of 14 residues. Trimming removed 4 bases from V and 8 bases from J; junction bases left unmatched: 7. The CDR3 is CASSSRQGARGYTF. The CDR3 nucleotides are TGTGCCAGCAGTTCCAGACAGGGGGCGAGAGGCTACACCTTC.

The rearrangement links TRBV27 to TRBJ1-5; D ambiguous. CDR1 is MNHEY and CDR2 is SMNVEV in the germline V gene (reference sequence). The V end lost 8 bases, the J end lost 2 bases, and 16 bases lay between the germline ends. The CDR3 consists of 15 residues. Here the CDR3 reads CASGSLPWGNQPQHF. CDR3 nucleotide sequence: TGTGCCAGCGGGAGCCTCCCGTGGGGCAATCAGCCCCAGCATTTT.

The chain carries TRBV2 and TRBJ1-5; D gene uncertain. The V gene's germline CDR1 is SNHLY and CDR2 FYNNEI. Trimming removed 7 bases at V and 4 bases at J, with 11 bases between. The CDR3 runs to 13 residues. This CDR3 is CASMGGGNQPQHF. The DNA for the CDR3 is TGTGCCAGCATGGGTGGCGGAAATCAGCCCCAGCATTTT.

The chain carries TRBV9 and TRBJ2-6; TRBD1 might be the D (5 bases). Germline lookup yields CDR1 SGDLS and CDR2 YYNGEE. Trimming cost V 5 bases and J 0 bases, with 15 bases left between them. This CDR3 spans 17 amino acids. The CDR3 here is CASSYPYRTSGANVLTF. CDR3 in DNA: TGTGCCAGCAGTTACCCCTACAGGACCTCTGGGGCCAACGTCCTGACTTTC.

This rearrangement joins TRBV28 to TRBJ1-5, with D unclear. The CDR3 covers 14 residues. Germline-derived CDR1 and CDR2 are MDHEN and SYDVKM. Trimming left V 6 bases short and J 9 bases short, with 18 bases between. The CDR3 bases are TGTGCCAGCAGCTCCCCCATGACTCGGTCGCCCCAGCATTTT. It codes for CASSSPMTRSPQHF.